Below are 5 T cell receptor beta chains sequenced from a single sample in a study of blood T cell repertoires in COVID-19. TCRdb keeps only in-frame clones here, not all; method: immunoSEQ multiplex PCR. The sample consists of 250,000 to 350,000 clones, approximately 90% of them appearing once. Sample: peripheral blood. The source is a man aged 25-45 years with acute or convalescent COVID-19.

This rearrangement joins TRBV28 to TRBJ1-2, with D perhaps matching TRBD1 (6 bases). With 5 bases removed from V and 0 bases from J, the gap between germline ends came to 22 bases. Germline loops: CDR1 MDHEN, CDR2 SYDVKM. This CDR3 comprises 18 residues. Here the CDR3 reads CASSPASILDSANYGYTF. In nucleotides, the CDR3 is TGTGCCAGCAGTCCCGCCTCAATTCTGGACAGTGCTAACTATGGCTACACCTTC.

The rearrangement links TRBV30 to TRBJ1-3, with D perhaps TRBD1 (5 bases). Germline loops: CDR1 GTSNPN, CDR2 SVGIG (reference sequence). With 0 bases removed from V and 2 bases from J, the gap between germline ends came to 5 bases. The CDR3 contains 13 residues. CDR3: CAWSVQAGNTIYF. CDR3 sequence (DNA): TGTGCCTGGAGTGTACAGGCTGGAAACACCATATATTTT.

The rearrangement uses TRBV28 and TRBJ2-7; D call uncertain. Germline lookup yields CDR1 MDHEN and CDR2 SYDVKM. Trimming left V 6 bases short and J 3 bases short, with 9 bases between. CDR3 length: 12 amino acids. As DNA, the CDR3 is TGTGCCAGCAGCCCCAGTCTCTACGAGCAGTACTTC. Translated: CASSPSLYEQYF.

The V call is TRBV19, the J call TRBJ1-2; 7 positions agree with TRBD1. The CDR3 extends over 16 amino acids. Germline-derived CDR1 and CDR2 are LNHDA and SQIVND (reference sequence). With V trimmed by 6 bases and J by 2 bases, 12 bases remained unmatched. In nucleotides, the CDR3 is TGTGCCAGTAGCCAACTAAACAGGGGAGTCAACTATGGCTACACCTTC. Translating it yields CASSQLNRGVNYGYTF.

The rearrangement links TRBV7-2 to TRBJ1-1, with TRBD1 as a possible D gene (6 bases). Germline-derived CDR1 and CDR2 are SGHTA and FQGNSA. CDR3 length equals 13 residues. V gave up 4 bases and J gave up 9 bases, with 15 bases separating them. CDR3 residues: CASSYDRTVKAFF. The CDR3 nucleotides are TGTGCCAGCAGCTACGATAGGACAGTTAAAGCTTTCTTT. Based on the CDR3 plus reference TRBV7-2 and TRBJ1-1, the full variable domain is GAGVSQSPSNKVTEKGKDVELRCDPISGHTALYWYRQSLGQGLEFLIYFQGNSAPDKSGLPSDRFSAERTGGSVSTLTIQRTQQEDSAVYLCASSYDRTVKAFFGQGTRLTVV.